The clone carrying this T cell receptor (beta chain) turned up a few times. Its target is unknown. TCRdb passed the 5' RACE reads through MiXCR, listing each CDR3 protein once. Here the sample spans around 370,000 distinct CDR3 sequences, more than 20% being singletons. The sample is drawn from a study of T-cell memory formation after mild COVID-19. Study findings and constraints: Second-wave clones with a day 37 peak had unconfirmed SARS-CoV-2 specificity. CD4+ bias marked clones expanding day 15 to 37, unlike balanced contracting clones.

J was trimmed by 3 bases and V by 4 bases; bases with no gene match: 5. This CDR3 has 17 residues. The sample comprised PBMCs or a T cell subset sorted from them (not recorded which). The rearrangement joins TRBV23-1 to TRBJ2-2, with 13 nucleotides matching TRBD2. TRBV23-1 falls under the ORF class, with uncertain function. This receptor was taken from an adult woman who had mild COVID-19 (a few samples of this study predate the infection). Cell type and time point are not known. CDR3 sequence reads: CASSLKGLAGDTGELFF. The CDR3 DNA sequence: TGCGCCAGCAGTCTTAAAGGACTAGCGGGAGACACCGGGGAGCTGTTTTTT.